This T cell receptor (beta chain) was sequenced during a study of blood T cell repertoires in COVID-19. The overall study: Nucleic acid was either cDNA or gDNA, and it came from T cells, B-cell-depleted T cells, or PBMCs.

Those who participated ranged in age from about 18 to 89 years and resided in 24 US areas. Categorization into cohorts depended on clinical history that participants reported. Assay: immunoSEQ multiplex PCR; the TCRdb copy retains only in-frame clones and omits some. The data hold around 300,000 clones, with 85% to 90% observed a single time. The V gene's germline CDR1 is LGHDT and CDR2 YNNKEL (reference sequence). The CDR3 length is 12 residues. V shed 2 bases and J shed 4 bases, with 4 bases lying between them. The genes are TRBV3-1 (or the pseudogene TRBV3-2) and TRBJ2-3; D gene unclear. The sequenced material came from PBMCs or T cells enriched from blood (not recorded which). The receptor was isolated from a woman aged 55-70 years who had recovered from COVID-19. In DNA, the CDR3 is TGTGCCAGCAGCCAATGGCCAGATACGCAGTATTTT. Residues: CASSQWPDTQYF.